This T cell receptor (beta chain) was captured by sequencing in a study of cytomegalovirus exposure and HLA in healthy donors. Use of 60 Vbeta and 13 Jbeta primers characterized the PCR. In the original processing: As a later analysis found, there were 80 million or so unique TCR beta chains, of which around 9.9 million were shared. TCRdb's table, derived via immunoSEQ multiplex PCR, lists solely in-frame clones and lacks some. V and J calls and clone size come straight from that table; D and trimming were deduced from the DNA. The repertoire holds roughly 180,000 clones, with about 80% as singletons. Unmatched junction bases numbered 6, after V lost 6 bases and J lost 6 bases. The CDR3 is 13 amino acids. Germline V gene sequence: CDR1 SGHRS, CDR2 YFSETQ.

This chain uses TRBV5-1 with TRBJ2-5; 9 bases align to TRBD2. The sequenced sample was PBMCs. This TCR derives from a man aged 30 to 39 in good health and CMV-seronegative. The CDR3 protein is CASNTAGGQTQYF. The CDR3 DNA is TGCGCCAGCAATACAGCGGGGGGACAGACCCAGTACTTC.